This T cell receptor beta chain was profiled in a study of T cells in Graves' hyperthyroidism and ophthalmopathy. Researchers amplified the TCR beta CDR3 regions from RNA transcripts. The TCR CDR3 was amplified in a first-round RT-PCR using the HTBI primer set. TCRdb recomputed calls from the multiplex PCR reads with MiXCR, one row per CDR3 protein. The sample carries about 640,000 distinct CDR3 sequences, under 25% recorded once. Broader study findings: Separating ophthalmopathy from stable hyperthyroidism was achieved by a 13 V-J model. The model foresaw ophthalmopathy a median around 6 months prior to onset.

A note on this clonotype: Its cognate antigen is unknown.

This CDR3 spans 15 amino acids. The V and J ends lost 5 bases and 8 bases, in that order; junction bases with no gene match: 8. Per the germline V gene, CDR1 is LNHDA and CDR2 is SQIVND (reference sequence). Material: blood. The chain joins TRBV19 to TRBJ1-4; 10 bases are shared with TRBD1. The source of this sequence is a man aged 30 to 39 with Graves' ophthalmopathy. Here the CDR3 reads CASSGHGTGDEKLFF. In DNA, the CDR3 is TGTGCCAGTAGTGGACATGGGACAGGGGACGAAAAACTGTTTTTT. Full variable domain (outside the CDR3, taken from reference TRBV19 and TRBJ1-4): DGGITQSPKYLFRKEGQNVTLSCEQNLNHDAMYWYRQDPGQGLRLIYYSQIVNDFQKGDIAEGYSVSREKKESFPLTVTSAQKNPTAFYLCASSGHGTGDEKLFFGSGTQLSVL.